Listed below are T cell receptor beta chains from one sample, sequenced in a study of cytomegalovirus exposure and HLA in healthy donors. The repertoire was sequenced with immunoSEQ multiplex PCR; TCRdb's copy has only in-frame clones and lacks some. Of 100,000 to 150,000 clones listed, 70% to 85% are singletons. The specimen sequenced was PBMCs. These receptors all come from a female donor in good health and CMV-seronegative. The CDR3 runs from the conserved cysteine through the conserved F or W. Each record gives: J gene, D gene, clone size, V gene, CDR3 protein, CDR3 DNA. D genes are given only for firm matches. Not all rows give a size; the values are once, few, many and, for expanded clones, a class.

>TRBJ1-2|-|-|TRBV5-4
CASSPSGRGRGAGYTF
TGTGCCAGCAGCCCTTCCGGGCGGGGCCGGGGGGCTGGCTACACCTTC
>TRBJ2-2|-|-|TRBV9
CASSVADLRPGELFF
TGTGCCAGCAGCGTAGCGGACTTAAGGCCCGGGGAGCTGTTTTTT
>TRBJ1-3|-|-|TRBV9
CASSVGGRENTIYF
TGTGCCAGCAGCGTAGGGGGGCGCGAAAACACCATATATTTT
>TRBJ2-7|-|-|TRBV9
CASSVGAGKSYEQYF
TGTGCCAGCAGCGTAGGGGCAGGGAAGTCCTACGAGCAGTACTTC
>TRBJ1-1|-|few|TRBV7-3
CASSLSGNTEAFF
TGTGCCAGCAGCCTCTCAGGGAACACTGAAGCTTTCTTT
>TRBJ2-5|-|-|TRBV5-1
CASSLLGLPQETQYF
TGCGCCAGCAGCCTGCTGGGGCTCCCTCAAGAGACCCAGTACTTC
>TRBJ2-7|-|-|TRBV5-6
CASSLGAGEQYF
TGTGCCAGCAGCTTGGGGGCGGGGGAGCAGTACTTC
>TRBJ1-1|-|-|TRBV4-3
CASSQEARGTEAFF
TGCGCCAGCAGCCAAGAAGCCAGAGGCACTGAAGCTTTCTTT
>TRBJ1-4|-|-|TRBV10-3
CAISESYATNEKLFF
TGTGCCATCAGTGAGTCTTATGCAACTAATGAAAAACTGTTTTTT
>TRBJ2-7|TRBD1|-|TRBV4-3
CASSTRTGEQYF
TGCGCCAGCAGCACACGGACAGGCGAGCAGTACTTC
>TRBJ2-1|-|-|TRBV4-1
CASSQEGGWEQFF
TGCGCCAGCAGCCAAGAGGGAGGCTGGGAGCAGTTCTTC
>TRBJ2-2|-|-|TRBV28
CASSLAGAGELFF
TGTGCCAGCAGTTTGGCAGGCGCCGGGGAGCTGTTTTTT
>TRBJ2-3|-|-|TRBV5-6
CASSLGTSTDTQYF
TGTGCCAGCAGCTTGGGCACTAGCACAGATACGCAGTATTTT
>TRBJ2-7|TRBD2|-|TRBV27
CASTPSSGPLSYEQYF
TGTGCCAGCACGCCTTCTAGCGGGCCTCTCTCCTACGAGCAGTACTTC
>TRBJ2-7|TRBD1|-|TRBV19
CASSPRQGADEQYF
TGTGCCAGTAGTCCAAGACAGGGGGCCGACGAGCAGTACTTC
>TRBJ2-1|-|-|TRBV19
CASRTSDNEVGFF
TGTGCCAGTAGGACTTCGGACAACGAGGTTGGATTCTTC
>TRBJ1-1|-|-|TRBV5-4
CASSPGKIEAFF
TGTGCCAGCAGCCCCGGGAAGATCGAAGCTTTCTTT
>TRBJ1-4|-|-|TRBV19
CASISTAPGRPDEKLFF
TGTGCCAGTATTTCCACGGCGCCGGGTCGACCGGATGAAAAACTGTTTTTT
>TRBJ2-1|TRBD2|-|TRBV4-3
CASSQELAGGDEQFF
TGCGCCAGCAGCCAAGAACTAGCGGGAGGCGATGAGCAGTTCTTC
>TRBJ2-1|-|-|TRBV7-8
CASSAQRRDDNEQFF
TGTGCCAGCAGCGCACAGAGGCGGGACGACAATGAGCAGTTCTTC
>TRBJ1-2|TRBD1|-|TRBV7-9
CASSQIQGLNYGYTF
TGTGCCAGCAGCCAAATACAGGGGCTCAACTATGGCTACACCTTC
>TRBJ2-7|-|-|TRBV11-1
CASSLARGAGEQYF
TGTGCCAGCAGCTTAGCCAGGGGAGCAGGCGAGCAGTACTTC
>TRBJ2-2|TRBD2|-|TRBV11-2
CASSRYGGLAGSNTGELFF
TGTGCCAGCAGTCGCTACGGTGGACTAGCGGGGTCGAACACCGGGGAGCTGTTTTTT
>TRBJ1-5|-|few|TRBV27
CASSSLQGYSNQPQHF
TGTGCCAGCAGTTCACTCCAGGGATATAGCAATCAGCCCCAGCATTTT
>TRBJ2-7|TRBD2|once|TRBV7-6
CASAPTSGRVWDF
TGTGCCAGCGCTCCGACTAGCGGGAGAGTATGGGACTTC
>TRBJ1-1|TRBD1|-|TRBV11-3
CASSLRQGASEAFF
TGTGCCAGCAGCCTCAGACAGGGGGCTAGTGAAGCTTTCTTT
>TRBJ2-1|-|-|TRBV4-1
CASSPRQGEQFF
TGCGCCAGCAGCCCTCGCCAGGGTGAGCAGTTCTTC
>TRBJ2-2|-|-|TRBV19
CASSIGRGVYTGELFF
TGTGCCAGTAGTATCGGCAGGGGAGTGTACACCGGGGAGCTGTTTTTT
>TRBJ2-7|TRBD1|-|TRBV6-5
CASRTGDEQYF
TGTGCCAGCCGGACAGGGGACGAGCAGTACTTC
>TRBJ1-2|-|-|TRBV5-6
CASSLVQSYGYTF
TGTGCCAGCAGCTTGGTCCAGTCCTATGGCTACACCTTC
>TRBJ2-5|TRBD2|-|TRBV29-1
CSVQRGGPTETQYF
TGCAGCGTACAAAGGGGAGGGCCAACGGAGACCCAGTACTTC